These 8 T cell receptor beta chains were sequenced from one sample in a study of identical twins. TCRdb passed the 5' RACE reads through MiXCR, listing each CDR3 protein once. The table lists 500,000 to 650,000 distinct CDR3 sequences, about 7.6% of them singletons. This same sample was also taken into another study, of yellow fever vaccine responses in identical twins.

What was sequenced was PBMCs. The receptors derive from a young woman in good health.

The V call is TRBV11-2, the J call TRBJ2-7; tentatively, D is TRBD1 (5 bases). V was pared by 5 bases and J by 2 bases, with 13 bases between. Germline CDR1 reads SGHAT; CDR2 reads FQNNGV. The CDR3 has 14 residues. CDR3 in DNA: TGTGCCAGCAGCCCCATCAAGGGGCCCTACGAGCAGTACGTC. Its translation is CASSPIKGPYEQYV.

This clonotype was recorded a few times. The chain has TRBV3-1 and TRBJ2-1; TRBD2 matches at 9 bases. The CDR3 loop spans 16 amino acids. CDR1 and CDR2 (germline): LGHDT, YNNKEL (reference sequence). Trimming at V came to 4 bases and at J to 5 bases, leaving 9 bases not matched to a gene. CDR3 protein: CASSPHPAGGHNEQFF. CDR3 bases: TGTGCCAGCAGCCCGCACCCAGCGGGGGGTCACAATGAGCAGTTCTTC.

Points on this clonotype: One base away lies a much larger clone, so this may be a sequencing read error. The chain carries TRBV2 and TRBJ1-5; tentative D call: TRBD1 (5 bases). The CDR3 has 18 residues. The germline CDR1 and CDR2 sequences are SNHLY and FYNNEI. Trimming removed 8 bases from V and 0 bases from J, with 23 bases in between. CDR3 in DNA: TGTGCCAGCTGTTTAGGGTGGCGCACAGGAAGTAGCAATCAGCCCCAGCATTTT. Translation gives CASCLGWRTGSSNQPQHF.

This clonotype was recorded many times. This chain connects TRBV28 to TRBJ2-5, with unresolved D. V was pared by 2 bases and J by 2 bases, with 6 bases between. CDR1 and CDR2 from the germline V gene are MDHEN and SYDVKM. CDR3 length: 13 amino acids. CDR3 nucleotide sequence: TGTGCCAGCAGTTTACTTGTTCAAGAGACCCAGTACTTC. Translation: CASSLLVQETQYF.

J is TRBJ2-1 and V is TRBV5-1, with a tentative D call TRBD2 (6 bases). This CDR3 is built from 15 residues. V was shortened by 0 bases and J by 6 bases, with 13 bases between the two germline ends. Germline loops: CDR1 SGHRS, CDR2 YFSETQ. CDR3 coding DNA: TGCGCCAGCAGCTTGGCCCTCGGGAGTGCCAATGAGCAGTTCTTC. This encodes CASSLALGSANEQFF.

There are many counts of this clonotype. This chain links TRBV7-8 with TRBJ1-4, with 7 bases aligning to TRBD1. Losses at the gene ends were 5 bases for V and 2 bases for J; bases not matched to a gene: 5. Germline-derived CDR1 and CDR2 are SGHVS and FQNEAQ. The CDR3 extends over 15 amino acids. The CDR3 region has the DNA TGTGCCAGCAGCACAGTAGGGGGCACTAATGAAAAACTGTTTTTT. Amino acid sequence: CASSTVGGTNEKLFF.

The sample holds a few counts of this clonotype. This chain uses TRBV27 with TRBJ2-7, with 12 nucleotides matching TRBD2. CDR1 is MNHEY and CDR2 is SMNVEV in the germline V gene (reference sequence). V was pared by 5 bases and J by 7 bases, with 3 bases of the junction left unmatched. This CDR3 has 13 residues. This CDR3 is CASSQTSGGEQYV. The CDR3 DNA reads TGTGCCAGCAGTCAGACTAGCGGGGGTGAGCAGTACGTC.

V is TRBV4-1 and J is TRBJ2-1; TRBD2 agrees at 12 bases. The CDR3 loop spans 20 amino acids. CDR1 MGHRA and CDR2 YSYEKL come from the germline V gene. J gave up 2 bases and V 3 bases, and 14 bases lay outside the gene matches. The CDR3 DNA is TGCGCCAGCAGCCAGAAGCCACTAGCGGGAGGTACCAGTACCTACAATGAGCAGTTCTTC. The encoded protein is CASSQKPLAGGTSTYNEQFF.